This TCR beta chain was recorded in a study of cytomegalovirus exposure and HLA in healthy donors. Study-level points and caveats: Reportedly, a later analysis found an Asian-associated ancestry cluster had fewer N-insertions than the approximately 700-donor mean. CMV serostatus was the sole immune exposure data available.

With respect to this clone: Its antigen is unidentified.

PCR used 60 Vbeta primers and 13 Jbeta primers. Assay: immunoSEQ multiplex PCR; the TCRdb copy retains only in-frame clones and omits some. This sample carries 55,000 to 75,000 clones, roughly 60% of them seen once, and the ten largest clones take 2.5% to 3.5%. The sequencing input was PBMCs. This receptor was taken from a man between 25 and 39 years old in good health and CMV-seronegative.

CDR3 coding DNA: TGTGCCAGCAGCTTTAACGGGTATGGCACTGAAGCTTTCTTT. Translated, it gives CASSFNGYGTEAFF. This sequence joins TRBV7-6 and TRBJ1-1; the D is unclear. CDR3 length: 14 amino acids. The V gene lost 3 bases and the J gene lost 4 bases, with 12 bases spanning the gap. Germline V gives CDR1 SGHVS, CDR2 FNYEAQ.